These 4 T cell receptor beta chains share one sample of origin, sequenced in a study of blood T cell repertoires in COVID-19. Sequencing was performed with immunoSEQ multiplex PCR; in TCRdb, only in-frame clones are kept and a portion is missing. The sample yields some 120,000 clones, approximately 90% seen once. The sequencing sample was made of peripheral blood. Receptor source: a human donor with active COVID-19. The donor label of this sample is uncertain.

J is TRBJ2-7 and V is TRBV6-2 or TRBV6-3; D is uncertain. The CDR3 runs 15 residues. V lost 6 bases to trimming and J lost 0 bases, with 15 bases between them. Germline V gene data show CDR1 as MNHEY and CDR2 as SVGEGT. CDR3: CASSSPTRSSYEQYF. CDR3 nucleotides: TGTGCCAGCAGCTCCCCAACCCGGAGCTCCTACGAGCAGTACTTC.

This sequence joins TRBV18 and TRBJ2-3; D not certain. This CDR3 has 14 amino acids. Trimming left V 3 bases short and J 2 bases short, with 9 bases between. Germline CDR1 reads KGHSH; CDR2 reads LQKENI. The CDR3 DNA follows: TGTGCCAGCTCACCGAGCGAATACACAGATACGCAGTATTTT. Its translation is CASSPSEYTDTQYF.

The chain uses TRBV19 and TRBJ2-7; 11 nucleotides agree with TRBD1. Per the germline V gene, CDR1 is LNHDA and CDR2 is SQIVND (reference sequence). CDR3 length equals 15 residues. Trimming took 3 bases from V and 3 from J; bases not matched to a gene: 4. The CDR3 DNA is TGTGCCAGTAGTATCGGACAGGGGGCCTACTACGAGCAGTACTTC. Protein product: CASSIGQGAYYEQYF. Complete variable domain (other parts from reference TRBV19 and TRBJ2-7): DGGITQSPKYLFRKEGQNVTLSCEQNLNHDAMYWYRQDPGQGLRLIYYSQIVNDFQKGDIAEGYSVSREKKESFPLTVTSAQKNPTAFYLCASSIGQGAYYEQYFGPGTRLTVT.

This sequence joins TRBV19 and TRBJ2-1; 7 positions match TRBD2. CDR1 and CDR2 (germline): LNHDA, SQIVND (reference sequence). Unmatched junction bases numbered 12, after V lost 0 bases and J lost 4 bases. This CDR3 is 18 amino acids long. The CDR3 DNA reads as TGTGCCAGTAGTATAGATCTGCCGGGGGACTATACATACAATGAGCAGTTCTTC. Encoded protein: CASSIDLPGDYTYNEQFF.